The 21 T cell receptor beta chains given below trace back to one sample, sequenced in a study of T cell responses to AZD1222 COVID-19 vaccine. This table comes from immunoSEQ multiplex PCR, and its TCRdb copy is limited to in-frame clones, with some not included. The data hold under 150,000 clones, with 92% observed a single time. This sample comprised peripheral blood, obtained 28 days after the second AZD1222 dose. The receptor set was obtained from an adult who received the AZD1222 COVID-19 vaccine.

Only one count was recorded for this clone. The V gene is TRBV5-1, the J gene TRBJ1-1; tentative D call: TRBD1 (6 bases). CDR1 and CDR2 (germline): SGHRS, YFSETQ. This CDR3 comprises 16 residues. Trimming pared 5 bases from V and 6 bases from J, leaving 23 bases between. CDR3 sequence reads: CASRPVGGRDRPEAFF. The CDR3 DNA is TGCGCCAGCAGACCGGTGGGGGGCAGGGACCGACCTGAAGCTTTCTTT.

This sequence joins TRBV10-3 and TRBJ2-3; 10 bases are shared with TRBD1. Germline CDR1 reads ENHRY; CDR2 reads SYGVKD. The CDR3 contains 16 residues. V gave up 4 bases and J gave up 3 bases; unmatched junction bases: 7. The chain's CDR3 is CAISGRTGGSTDTQYF. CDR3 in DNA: TGTGCCATCAGTGGTAGGACAGGGGGGTCGACAGATACGCAGTATTTT.

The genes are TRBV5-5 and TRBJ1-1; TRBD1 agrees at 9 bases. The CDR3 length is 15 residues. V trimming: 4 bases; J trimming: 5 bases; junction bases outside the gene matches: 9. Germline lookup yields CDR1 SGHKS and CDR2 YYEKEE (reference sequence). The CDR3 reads CASSEQGARSTEAFF. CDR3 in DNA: TGTGCCAGCAGCGAACAGGGGGCGCGGAGTACTGAAGCTTTCTTT.

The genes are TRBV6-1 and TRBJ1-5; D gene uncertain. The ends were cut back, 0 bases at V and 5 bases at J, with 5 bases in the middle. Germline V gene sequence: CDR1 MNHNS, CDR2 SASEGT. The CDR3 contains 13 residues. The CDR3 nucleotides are TGTGCCAGCAGTGAAGCGACGGATCAGCCCCAGCATTTT. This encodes CASSEATDQPQHF.

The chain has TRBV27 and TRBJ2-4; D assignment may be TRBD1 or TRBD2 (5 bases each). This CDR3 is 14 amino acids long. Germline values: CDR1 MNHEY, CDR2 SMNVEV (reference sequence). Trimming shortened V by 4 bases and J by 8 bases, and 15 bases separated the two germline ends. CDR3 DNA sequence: TGTGCCAGCAGTTACGAAGCGAGAGGGGACATTCAGTACTTC. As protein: CASSYEARGDIQYF.

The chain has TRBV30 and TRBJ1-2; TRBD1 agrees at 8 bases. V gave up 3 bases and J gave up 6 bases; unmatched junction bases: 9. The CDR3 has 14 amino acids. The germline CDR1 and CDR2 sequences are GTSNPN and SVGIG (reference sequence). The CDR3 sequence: CAWSVRTGKNGYTF. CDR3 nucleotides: TGTGCCTGGAGCGTCCGGACAGGGAAAAATGGCTACACCTTC.

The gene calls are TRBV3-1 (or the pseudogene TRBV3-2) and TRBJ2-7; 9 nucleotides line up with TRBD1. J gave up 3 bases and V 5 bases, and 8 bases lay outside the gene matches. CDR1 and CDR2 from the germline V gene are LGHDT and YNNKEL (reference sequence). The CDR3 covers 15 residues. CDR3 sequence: CASSSGTGRYYEQYF. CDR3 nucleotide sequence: TGTGCCAGCAGCTCCGGGACAGGGAGGTACTACGAGCAGTACTTC.

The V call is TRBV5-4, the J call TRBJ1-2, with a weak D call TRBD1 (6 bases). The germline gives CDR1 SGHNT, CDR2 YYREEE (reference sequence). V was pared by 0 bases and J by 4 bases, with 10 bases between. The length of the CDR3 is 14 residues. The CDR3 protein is CASSLGGALYGYTF. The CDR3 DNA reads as TGTGCCAGCAGCTTGGGGGGGGCCCTCTATGGCTACACCTTC.

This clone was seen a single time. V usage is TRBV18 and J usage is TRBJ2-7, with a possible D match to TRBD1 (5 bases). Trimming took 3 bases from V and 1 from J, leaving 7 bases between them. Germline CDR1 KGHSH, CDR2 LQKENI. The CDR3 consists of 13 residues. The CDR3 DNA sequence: TGTGCCAGCTCACCTCGACAGTCCTACGAGCAGTACGTC. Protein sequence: CASSPRQSYEQYV.

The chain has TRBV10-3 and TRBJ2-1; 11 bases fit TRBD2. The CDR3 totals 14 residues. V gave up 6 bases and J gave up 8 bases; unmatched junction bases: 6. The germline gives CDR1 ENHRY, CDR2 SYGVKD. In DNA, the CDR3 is TGTGCCATCAGGAGTAGCGGGGGGGTCGATGAGCAGTTCTTC. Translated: CAIRSSGGVDEQFF.

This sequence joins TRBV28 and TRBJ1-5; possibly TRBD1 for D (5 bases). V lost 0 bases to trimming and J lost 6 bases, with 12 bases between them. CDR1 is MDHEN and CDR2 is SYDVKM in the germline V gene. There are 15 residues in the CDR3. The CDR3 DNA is TGTGCCAGCAGTTTATGGTCAGGGCGGGCTCAGCCCCAGCATTTT. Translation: CASSLWSGRAQPQHF.

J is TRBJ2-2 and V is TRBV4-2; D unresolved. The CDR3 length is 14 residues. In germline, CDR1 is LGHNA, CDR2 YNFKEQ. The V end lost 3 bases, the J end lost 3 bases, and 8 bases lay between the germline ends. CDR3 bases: TGTGCCAGCAGCCAGGGCTTCGACACCGGGGAGCTGTTTTTT. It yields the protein CASSQGFDTGELFF.

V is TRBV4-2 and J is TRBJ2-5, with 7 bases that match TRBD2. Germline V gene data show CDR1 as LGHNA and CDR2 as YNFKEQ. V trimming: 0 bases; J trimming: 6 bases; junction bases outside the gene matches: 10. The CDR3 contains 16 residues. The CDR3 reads CASSQDYRASGQTQYF. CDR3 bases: TGTGCCAGCAGCCAAGATTATAGGGCTAGCGGCCAGACCCAGTACTTC.

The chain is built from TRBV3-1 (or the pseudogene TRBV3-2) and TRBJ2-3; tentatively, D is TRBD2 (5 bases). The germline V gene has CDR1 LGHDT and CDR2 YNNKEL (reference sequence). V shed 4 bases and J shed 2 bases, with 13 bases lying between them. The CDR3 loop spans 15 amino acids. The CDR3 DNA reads TGTGCCAGCAGCCTCATGACGGGATCCACAGATACGCAGTATTTT. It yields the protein CASSLMTGSTDTQYF.

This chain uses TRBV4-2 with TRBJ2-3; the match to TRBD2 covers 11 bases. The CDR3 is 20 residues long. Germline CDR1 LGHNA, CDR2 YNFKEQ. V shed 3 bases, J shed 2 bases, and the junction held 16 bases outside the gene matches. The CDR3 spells CASSQYLAGGYTAYTDTQYF. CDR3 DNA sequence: TGTGCCAGCAGCCAGTACCTAGCGGGAGGTTACACAGCTTACACAGATACGCAGTATTTT.

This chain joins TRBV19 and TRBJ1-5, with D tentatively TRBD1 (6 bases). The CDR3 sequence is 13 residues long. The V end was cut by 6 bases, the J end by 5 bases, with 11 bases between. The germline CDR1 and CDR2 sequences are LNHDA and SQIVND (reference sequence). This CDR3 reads CASRPQGYQPQHF. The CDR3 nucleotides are TGTGCCAGTAGACCTCAGGGGTATCAGCCCCAGCATTTT.

The CDR3 sequence: CASSYTLGTEAFF. The DNA for the CDR3 is TGTGCCAGCAGCTATACCCTGGGCACTGAAGCTTTCTTT. This chain connects TRBV6-2 or TRBV6-3 to TRBJ1-1, with D unresolved. V lost 6 bases and J lost 4, with 12 bases in between. Germline V gene sequence: CDR1 MNHEY, CDR2 SVGEGT. The CDR3 runs 13 residues.

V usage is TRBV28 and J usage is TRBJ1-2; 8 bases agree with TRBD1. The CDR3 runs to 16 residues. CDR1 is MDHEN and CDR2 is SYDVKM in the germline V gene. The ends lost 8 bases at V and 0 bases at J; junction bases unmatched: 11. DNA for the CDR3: TGTGCCAGCGCAGGGGGCATCAGGTTAGCTAACTATGGCTACACCTTC. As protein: CASAGGIRLANYGYTF.

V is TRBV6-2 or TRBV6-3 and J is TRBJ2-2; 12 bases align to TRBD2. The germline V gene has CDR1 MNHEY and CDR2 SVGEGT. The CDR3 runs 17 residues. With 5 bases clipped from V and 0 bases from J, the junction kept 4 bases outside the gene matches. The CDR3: CASSDGLAGPNTGELFF. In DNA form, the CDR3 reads TGTGCCAGCAGTGACGGACTAGCGGGGCCGAACACCGGGGAGCTGTTTTTT.

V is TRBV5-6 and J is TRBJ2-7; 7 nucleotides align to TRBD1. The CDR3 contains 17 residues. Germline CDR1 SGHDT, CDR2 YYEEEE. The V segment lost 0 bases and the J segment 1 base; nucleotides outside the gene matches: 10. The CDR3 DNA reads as TGTGCCAGCAGCTTGGGGAGACAGGGTACTATTTCCTACGAGCAGTACGTC. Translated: CASSLGRQGTISYEQYV.

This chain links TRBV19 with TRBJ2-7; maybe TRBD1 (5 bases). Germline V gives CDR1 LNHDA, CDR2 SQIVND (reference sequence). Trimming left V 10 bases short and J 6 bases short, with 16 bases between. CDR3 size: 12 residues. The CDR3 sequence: CATQDPGSEQYF. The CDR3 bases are TGTGCCACACAGGACCCTGGATCCGAGCAGTACTTC.